This TCR beta chain was documented in a study of blood T cells in healthy people across ages. Healthy individuals of Caucasian origin from Russia, aged roughly 6 to 90, served as donors. Findings and limits, study-wide: When one million T cells were used, diversity estimates were thought to be underestimates.

This clonotype was counted only a few times. Its matching antigen is unknown. A second PCR, run for about 6 to 12 cycles, used a sample-barcoded 5' primer plus a J-beta primer mix. One entry per CDR3 protein, called by TCRdb with MiXCR from the 5' RACE reads. The sample carries about 930,000 distinct CDR3 sequences, roughly 29% recorded once. The sample was also reused in another study, on T cells of mothers and their children. That work adds: Related mother-child pairs showed slightly, non-significantly higher overlap than unrelated pairs.

The source material was blood. This receptor was taken from a woman aged 40 to 50 in good health.

The CDR3 spells CASSLAVGGLETQYF. CDR3 bases: TGTGCCAGCAGCTTAGCGGTAGGGGGCCTAGAGACCCAGTACTTC. This rearrangement joins TRBV7-9 to TRBJ2-5, with 7 nucleotides matching TRBD1. J gave up 4 bases and V 0 bases, and 5 bases lay outside the gene matches. The CDR3 runs to 15 residues. Germline values: CDR1 SEHNR, CDR2 FQNEAQ (reference sequence).